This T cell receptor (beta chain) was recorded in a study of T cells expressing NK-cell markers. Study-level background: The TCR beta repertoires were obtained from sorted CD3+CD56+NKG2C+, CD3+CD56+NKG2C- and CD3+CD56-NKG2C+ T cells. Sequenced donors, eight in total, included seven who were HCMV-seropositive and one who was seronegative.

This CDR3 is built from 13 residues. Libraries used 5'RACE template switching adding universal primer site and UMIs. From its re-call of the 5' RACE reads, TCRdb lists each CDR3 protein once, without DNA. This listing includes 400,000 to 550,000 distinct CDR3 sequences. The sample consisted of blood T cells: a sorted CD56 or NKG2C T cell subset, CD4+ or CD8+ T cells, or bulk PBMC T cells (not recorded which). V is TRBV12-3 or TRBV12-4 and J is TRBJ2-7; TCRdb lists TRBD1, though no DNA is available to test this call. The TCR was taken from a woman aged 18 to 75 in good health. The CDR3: CASSPDSAYEQYF.